Presented here are 11 T cell receptor beta chains from one specimen sequenced in a study of blood T cell repertoires in COVID-19. Assay: immunoSEQ multiplex PCR; the TCRdb copy retains only in-frame clones and omits some. The sample comprises roughly 400,000 clones, 88% of which are singletons, and around 2% rests with the top ten. Sequencing was performed on PBMCs or T cells enriched from blood (not recorded which). Source of these receptors: a woman aged 35 to 49 with acute COVID-19.

This clone was recorded only once. The chain recombines TRBV19 with TRBJ1-5; maybe TRBD1 (5 bases). Germline V gene data show CDR1 as LNHDA and CDR2 as SQIVND (reference sequence). The CDR3 contains 17 residues. Trimming cost V 5 bases and J 0 bases, with 17 bases left between them. The CDR3 protein is CASSDPGGGDSNQPQHF. In DNA, the CDR3 is TGTGCCAGTAGTGACCCCGGGGGGGGAGATAGCAATCAGCCCCAGCATTTT.

V usage is TRBV7-2 and J usage is TRBJ1-2, with D possibly matching TRBD1 (5 bases). Between the trimmed V and J ends, which lost 1 base and 7 bases, there was a span of 16 bases. Germline assignment: CDR1 SGHTA and CDR2 FQGNSA. The CDR3 runs 15 residues. The CDR3 DNA is TGTGCCAGCAGCTTAGGCCAGCGGGGGATCCCTGGCTACACCTTC. It encodes CASSLGQRGIPGYTF.

The J gene is TRBJ1-6, the V gene TRBV6-5, with D possibly matching TRBD1 (5 bases). The CDR3 is 12 residues long. V lost 11 bases and J lost 7, with 12 bases in between. Germline CDR1 and CDR2: MNHEY and SVGAGI. This chain's CDR3 is CAAGVRNSPLHF. The CDR3 region has the DNA TGTGCCGCGGGGGTCCGGAATTCACCCCTCCACTTT.

The chain combines TRBV6-6 with TRBJ1-2; 7 positions agree with TRBD1. The CDR3 covers 14 residues. The ends lost 10 bases at V and 3 bases at J; junction bases unmatched: 11. Germline CDR1 is MNHNY and CDR2 is SVGAGI (reference sequence). The CDR3 region is CATETRQGDYGYTF. The CDR3 DNA is TGTGCCACCGAAACCCGACAGGGAGACTATGGCTACACCTTC.

The V gene is TRBV5-4, the J gene TRBJ1-2; 7 bases align to TRBD1. Germline values: CDR1 SGHNT, CDR2 YYREEE (reference sequence). With V trimmed by 0 bases and J by 5 bases, 7 bases remained unmatched. This CDR3 region has 15 residues. DNA of the CDR3: TGTGCCAGCAGCTTGGTTATAGGGACAGCTTATGGCTACACCTTC. It specifies CASSLVIGTAYGYTF. The complete variable domain, with remaining parts taken from reference TRBV5-4 and TRBJ1-2, reads ETGVTQSPTHLIKTRGQQVTLRCSSQSGHNTVSWYQQALGQGPQFIFQYYREEENGRGNFPPRFSGLQFPNYSSELNVNALELDDSALYLCASSLVIGTAYGYTFGSGTRLTVV.

The chain links TRBV2 to TRBJ1-4; 9 nucleotides line up with TRBD1. This CDR3 is 14 amino acids long. The germline CDR1 and CDR2 sequences are SNHLY and FYNNEI. V was clipped by 8 bases and J by 8 bases; unmatched bases: 9. Here the CDR3 DNA reads TGTGCCAGCGTGGAGGACAGGGGCTTGGAAAAACTGTTTTTT. Translation: CASVEDRGLEKLFF.

V gene TRBV6-5 combines with J gene TRBJ1-3; 8 bases fit TRBD1. This CDR3 contains 14 residues. V was clipped by 5 bases and J by 2 bases; unmatched bases: 2. The V gene's germline CDR1 is MNHEY and CDR2 SVGAGI. CDR3 coding DNA: TGTGCCAGCAGTCAGACAGGGGCTGGAAACACCATATATTTT. This sequence encodes CASSQTGAGNTIYF.

Comments on this clone: A read error may account for a junction end that differs from germline. The V call is TRBV30, the J call TRBJ2-5, with a weak D call TRBD1 (5 bases). Germline assignment: CDR1 GTSNPN and CDR2 SVGIG (reference sequence). This CDR3 contains 11 residues. CDR3 sequence reads: CSWGYQETQYF. CDR3 in DNA: TGCTCTTGGGGCTATCAAGAGACCCAGTACTTC.

The rearrangement links TRBV5-6 to TRBJ2-5, with 14 bases lining up with TRBD2. V gave up 3 bases and J gave up 0 bases; unmatched junction bases: 7. Germline CDR1 reads SGHDT; CDR2 reads YYEEEE. CDR3 size: 18 residues. CDR3 sequence: CASSSGLAGELYQETQYF. The CDR3 bases are TGTGCCAGCAGCTCGGGACTAGCGGGGGAGTTGTACCAAGAGACCCAGTACTTC.

This clone has a single count. The chain couples TRBV6-5 to TRBJ2-7; 7 bases align to TRBD1. V shed 6 bases, J shed 1 base, and the junction held 6 bases outside the gene matches. Germline CDR1 reads MNHEY; CDR2 reads SVGAGI. CDR3 size: 14 residues. Here the CDR3 reads CASRPGQPSYEQYF. The CDR3 DNA reads as TGTGCCAGCAGGCCGGGACAGCCTTCCTACGAGCAGTACTTC.

This clone came up once. V is TRBV5-1 and J is TRBJ1-2, with D perhaps TRBD1 (6 bases). Germline lookup yields CDR1 SGHRS and CDR2 YFSETQ. This CDR3 has 19 residues. V was pared by 4 bases and J by 2 bases, with 27 bases between. The CDR3 bases are TGCGCCAGCAGCCGTATATTACCCGGGACACCATTGGACAACTATGGCTACACCTTC. Its translation: CASSRILPGTPLDNYGYTF.